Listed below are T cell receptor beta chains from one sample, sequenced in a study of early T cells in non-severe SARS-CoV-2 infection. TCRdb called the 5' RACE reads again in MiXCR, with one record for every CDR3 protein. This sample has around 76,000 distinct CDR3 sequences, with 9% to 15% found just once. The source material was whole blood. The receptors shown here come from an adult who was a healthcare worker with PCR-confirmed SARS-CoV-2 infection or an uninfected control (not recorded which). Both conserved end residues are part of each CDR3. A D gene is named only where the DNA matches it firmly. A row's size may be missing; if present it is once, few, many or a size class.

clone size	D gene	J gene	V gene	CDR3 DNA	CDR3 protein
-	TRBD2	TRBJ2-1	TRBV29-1	TGCAGCGGCCGGACTAGCGGGAGAGGGAATGAGCAGTTCTTC	CSGRTSGRGNEQFF
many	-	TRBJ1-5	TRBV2	TGTGCCAGCAGCGAAGGTTTTCAGCCCCAGCATTTT	CASSEGFQPQHF
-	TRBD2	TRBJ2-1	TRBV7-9	TGTGCCAGCAGCTACGGCGTGGCTAGCGGGAGCGGGTATGAGCAGTTCTTC	CASSYGVASGSGYEQFF
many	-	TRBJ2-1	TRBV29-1	TGCAGCGGAGTGGGGTTAAAAAATGAGCAGTTCTTC	CSGVGLKNEQFF
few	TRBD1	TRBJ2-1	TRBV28	TGTGCCAGCAGCGCGACAGGGTGGACCTACAATGAGCAGTTCTTC	CASSATGWTYNEQFF
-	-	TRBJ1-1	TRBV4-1	TGCGCCAGCAGCCACTTAGACATTAACACTGAAGCTTTCTTT	CASSHLDINTEAFF
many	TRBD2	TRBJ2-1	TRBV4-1	TGCGCCAGCAGCCAAGACTGGGCGCCAGGACTAGCGGGCCACAATGAGCAGTTCTTC	CASSQDWAPGLAGHNEQFF
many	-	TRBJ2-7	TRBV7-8	TGTGCCAGCAGCTCGCGGACAGCCTACGAGCAGTACTTC	CASSSRTAYEQYF
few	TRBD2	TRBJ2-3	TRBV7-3	TGTGCCAGCAGCTTAAGGGAGCGGGAGTGGCAGTATTTT	CASSLREREWQYF
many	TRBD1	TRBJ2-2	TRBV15	TGTGCCACCAGCGGGGGGACAGGGGACACCGGGGAGCTGTTTTTT	CATSGGTGDTGELFF
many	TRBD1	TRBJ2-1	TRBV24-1	TGTGCCACCAGTGAGGGGGGACAGGGGCTCGGCAATGAGCAGTTCTTC	CATSEGGQGLGNEQFF
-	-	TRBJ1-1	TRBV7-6	TGTGCCAGCAGCACACAGGACTACACTGAAGCTTTCTTT	CASSTQDYTEAFF
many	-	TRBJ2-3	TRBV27	TGTGCCAGCAGGTTCCAGGTGGCAAATACGCAGTATTTT	CASRFQVANTQYF
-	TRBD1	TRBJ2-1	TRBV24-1	TGTGCCACCGGGACAGGGGCACTGGGTGAGCAGTTCTTC	CATGTGALGEQFF
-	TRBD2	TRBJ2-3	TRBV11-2	TGTGCCAGCAGCGGGACTAGCGGGGTCCCAGATACGCAGTATTTT	CASSGTSGVPDTQYF
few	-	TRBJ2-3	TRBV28	TGTGCCAGCACCCTTGGGTCCTCTAGCACAGATACGCAGTATTTT	CASTLGSSSTDTQYF
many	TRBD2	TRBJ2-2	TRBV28	TGTGCCAGCAGCCGGTCGCAGGGAGGGACCGGGGAGCTGTTTTTT	CASSRSQGGTGELFF
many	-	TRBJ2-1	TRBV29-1	TGCAGCGTCCGGCCTCGATCGAGCTCCTACAATGAGCAGTTCTTC	CSVRPRSSSYNEQFF
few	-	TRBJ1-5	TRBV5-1	TGCGCCAGCAGCTTGGAGGACCCGGAGGGTAATAGCAATCAGCCCCAGCATTTT	CASSLEDPEGNSNQPQHF
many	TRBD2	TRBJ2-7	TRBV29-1	TGCAGCGTTGACGGACTAGCGGGAAAAGTTTACGAGCAGTACTTC	CSVDGLAGKVYEQYF
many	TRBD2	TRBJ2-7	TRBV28	TGTGCCATCGCGGCTAGCGGCTCCTACGAGCAGTACTTC	CAIAASGSYEQYF
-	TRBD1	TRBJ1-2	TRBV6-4	TGTGCCAGCAGTCCCCGGGACAGGGACGGATACTATGGCTACACCTTC	CASSPRDRDGYYGYTF
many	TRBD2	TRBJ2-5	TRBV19	TGTGCCAGTAGTATGGCCAGCGGGGCCCGGAGGCAAGAGACCCAGTACTTC	CASSMASGARRQETQYF
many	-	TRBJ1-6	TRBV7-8	TGTGCCAGCAGCTTAGGGAGAGATAATTCACCCCTCCACTTT	CASSLGRDNSPLHF
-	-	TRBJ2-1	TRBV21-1	TGTGCCAGCAGCAGGTGGTCTAGCTGCTACAATGAGCAGTTCTTC	CASSRWSSCYNEQFF